Below are 24 T cell receptor beta chains sequenced from a single sample in a study of metastatic and nonmetastatic thyroid tumors. None of the patients had undergone any treatment ahead of thyroid surgery. TCRdb re-clonotyped the PCR reads through MiXCR. The data contain tens of thousands of clones, about a sixth of them singletons. Sequencing was done on a sample of blood. The receptor set was obtained from a male donor with papillary thyroid cancer or a benign thyroid nodule (not recorded which). Some clones in this sample may be carry-over from other donors' samples.

The CDR3 DNA reads as TGTGCCAGCAGCCCTCGAGGGGCGATGGGGGGAATGAACACTGAAGCTTTCTTT. It encodes CASSPRGAMGGMNTEAFF. The chain joins TRBV11-2 to TRBJ1-1, with a possible D match to TRBD1 (5 bases). CDR3 size: 18 residues. Deletions cut 5 bases from V and 0 bases from J, with 22 bases between. Germline CDR1 and CDR2: SGHAT and FQNNGV.

This clone was seen only a few times. At one end, the junction sequence differs from germline, possibly due to a read error. The rearrangement joins TRBV27 to TRBJ2-1; D may be TRBD1 (5 bases). The CDR3 runs to 14 residues. Germline V gene sequence: CDR1 MNHEY, CDR2 SMNVEV (reference sequence). The CDR3 loop reads CASSPVQAYNEHFF. The CDR3 region has the DNA TGTGCCAGCAGTCCGGTACAGGCCTACAATGAGCATTTCTTC.

This clone has a count of ten or more. V is TRBV12-3 or TRBV12-4 and J is TRBJ2-5; 12 nucleotides match TRBD1. CDR3 size: 18 residues. Losses at the gene ends were 5 bases for V and 2 bases for J; bases not matched to a gene: 12. For the CDR3, the DNA is TGTGCCAGCAGTACCACAGGGACAGGGGGCACTACACAAGAGACCCAGTACTTC. Its translation: CASSTTGTGGTTQETQYF.

Concerning this clone itself: One junction end does not reproduce the germline sequence, and a read error may be involved. The rearrangement joins TRBV6-4 to TRBJ2-6, with TRBD1 identical over 8 bases. The CDR3 loop spans 16 amino acids. Germline V gives CDR1 MRHNA, CDR2 SNTAGT. CDR3 in amino acids: CASSVTGGVGSNFLTF. In DNA form, the CDR3 reads TGTGCCAGCAGTGTAACAGGGGGAGTAGGGTCCAACTTCCTGACTTTC.

This clone was seen repeatedly, ten times or more. V usage is TRBV20-1 and J usage is TRBJ2-3; D possibly corresponds to TRBD1 (6 bases). Trimming took off 5 bases at V and 2 bases at J, with 14 bases between the two ends. Germline V CDR1 and CDR2: DFQATT, SNEGSKA (reference sequence). The CDR3 is 14 residues long. DNA of the CDR3: TGCAGTGCTTATGACAGGCAAAACACAGATACGCAGTATTTT. Its translation is CSAYDRQNTDTQYF.

Ten or more counts support this clone. The V gene is TRBV4-1, the J gene TRBJ2-7; possibly TRBD1 for D (5 bases). This CDR3 comprises 12 residues. V was trimmed by 4 bases and J by 3 bases, leaving 7 bases between them. Germline V gene lookup returns CDR1 MGHRA and CDR2 YSYEKL. For the CDR3, the DNA is TGCGCCAGCAGCCCTGACAGCTACGAGCAGTACTTC. Protein product: CASSPDSYEQYF.

This clone was counted a single time. The V and J genes are TRBV20-1 and TRBJ1-2; 7 bases fit TRBD1. J lost 0 bases, V lost 6 bases, and 10 bases had no gene match. CDR1 and CDR2 from the germline V gene are DFQATT and SNEGSKA (reference sequence). The CDR3 has 15 amino acids. CDR3 in DNA: TGCAGTGCAAATGGACAGGTAGTTTCTAACTATGGCTACACCTTC. Translation gives CSANGQVVSNYGYTF.

This clone was counted at least ten times. V and J are TRBV10-2 and TRBJ1-5, with 7 bases that match TRBD1. The CDR3 is 13 amino acids. Per the germline V gene, CDR1 is WSHSY and CDR2 is SAAADI. V trimming: 7 bases; J trimming: 2 bases; junction bases outside the gene matches: 2. CDR3 loop: CASTDRGNQPQHF. The CDR3 bases are TGCGCCAGCACAGACAGGGGCAATCAGCCCCAGCATTTT.

Note on this clone: A much larger clonotype is one base distant, so this may be a read error. The genes are TRBV5-6 and TRBJ2-1, with a tentative D call TRBD2 (5 bases). The CDR3 runs to 18 residues. Germline-derived CDR1 and CDR2 are SGHDT and YYEEEE. With 3 bases removed from V and 10 bases from J, the gap between germline ends came to 29 bases. The CDR3 is CASSSWGAVDYKNTEQFF. In DNA form, the CDR3 reads TGTGCCAGCAGCTCGTGGGGAGCAGTCGATTATAAAAACACGGAGCAGTTCTTC.

In its sample, this clone was seen many times. The chain has TRBV5-1 and TRBJ2-2; D is perhaps TRBD2 (6 bases). Trimming pared 3 bases from V and 7 bases from J, leaving 19 bases between. The germline CDR1 and CDR2 sequences are SGHRS and YFSETQ. The CDR3 is 16 residues long. In DNA form, the CDR3 reads TGCGCCAGCAGCTACGGACCGCGGAGGGATGGCGGGGAGCTGTTTTTT. The encoded protein is CASSYGPRRDGGELFF.

This clone was observed many times. The chain has TRBV12-3 or TRBV12-4 and TRBJ1-2, with D perhaps TRBD1 (6 bases). V lost 2 bases and J lost 8, with 15 bases in between. This CDR3 contains 14 residues. In DNA, the CDR3 is TGTGCCAGCAGTTTATCCAGGGGTAAGAACGGCTACACCTTC. This gives the protein CASSLSRGKNGYTF.

The chain links TRBV20-1 to TRBJ2-7; 11 bases agree with TRBD1. Germline trimming cut 0 bases from V and 6 bases from J; bases unmatched to any gene: 13. Germline V gives CDR1 DFQATT, CDR2 SNEGSKA (reference sequence). This CDR3 contains 17 residues. Here the CDR3 DNA reads TGCAGTGCTAGAGATCCTCTCGGACAGGGGGCGTTTTCCGAGCAGTACTTC. It encodes CSARDPLGQGAFSEQYF.

The V and J genes are TRBV20-1 and TRBJ2-3; 8 bases map to TRBD1. This CDR3 contains 15 residues. Germline-derived CDR1 and CDR2 are DFQATT and SNEGSKA (reference sequence). V lost 3 bases and J lost 3; bases outside the gene matches: 8. The CDR3 region is CSASPADRATDTQYF. The CDR3 DNA sequence: TGCAGTGCTAGTCCCGCGGACAGGGCAACAGATACGCAGTATTTT.

By sample fraction, this clone is medium-sized. This sequence joins TRBV6-5 and TRBJ2-7; 7 nucleotides match TRBD2. This CDR3 comprises 13 residues. The ends lost 2 bases at V and 11 bases at J; junction bases unmatched: 9. Germline loops: CDR1 MNHEY, CDR2 SVGAGI. CDR3 nucleotide sequence: TGTGCCAGCAGTTACCTCGGGGGGAGCGGGGAGTACTTC. Translation: CASSYLGGSGEYF.

This clone appeared many times. This chain connects TRBV5-1 to TRBJ2-7, with 10 positions matching TRBD2. The CDR3 is made up of 14 amino acids. Per germline, CDR1 SGHRS and CDR2 YFSETQ. Unmatched junction bases numbered 1, after V lost 1 base and J lost 3 bases. The CDR3 DNA reads TGCGCCAGCAGCTTGCCTAGCGGGAGCTACGAGCAGTACTTC. It translates to CASSLPSGSYEQYF.

Worth noting for this clone: One junction end disagrees with the germline gene, perhaps due to a read error. J is TRBJ2-2 and V is TRBV6-1; weak D call: TRBD2 (6 bases). The CDR3 covers 16 residues. Per germline, CDR1 MNHNS and CDR2 SASEGT. The CDR3 sequence is CASPEPGTENTGGLFF. CDR3 DNA sequence: TGTGCCAGCCCCGAACCCGGTACAGAGAACACCGGGGGGCTGTTTTTT.

This clone was seen at least ten times. The genes are TRBV12-3 or TRBV12-4 and TRBJ2-3, with 7 nucleotides matching TRBD2. With V trimmed by 6 bases and J by 4 bases, 7 bases remained unmatched. This CDR3 contains 14 residues. Here the CDR3 reads CASRSSGIADTQYF. As DNA, the CDR3 is TGTGCCAGCAGGTCGAGCGGGATCGCAGATACGCAGTATTTT.

This clone was detected ten times or more. One base away lies a much larger clone, so this may be a sequencing read error. The V gene is TRBV27, the J gene TRBJ2-5; the match to TRBD2 covers 8 bases. In germline, CDR1 is MNHEY, CDR2 SMNVEV (reference sequence). The CDR3 spans 16 residues. V trimming: 0 bases; J trimming: 5 bases; junction bases outside the gene matches: 8. CDR3 residues: CASSLSFGLALETQYF. As DNA, the CDR3 is TGTGCCAGCAGTTTATCGTTTGGACTAGCTTTGGAGACCCAGTACTTC.

This clone was counted between two and nine times. The chain couples TRBV10-1 to TRBJ2-7; 11 nucleotides align to TRBD1. J was trimmed by 6 bases and V by 7 bases; bases with no gene match: 8. The CDR3 spans 14 residues. CDR1 is WNHNN, CDR2 SYGVQD, per germline (reference sequence). The CDR3 region is CASIPGTGGGEQYF. Here the CDR3 DNA reads TGCGCCAGCATCCCTGGGACAGGGGGAGGCGAGCAGTACTTC.

This chain connects TRBV5-1 to TRBJ1-3; D not certain. Trimming took 1 base from V and 0 from J, leaving 8 bases between them. The CDR3 loop spans 15 amino acids. Germline-derived CDR1 and CDR2 are SGHRS and YFSETQ. This CDR3 is CASSLSASSGNTIYF. The CDR3 region has the DNA TGCGCCAGCAGCTTGTCCGCTAGCTCTGGAAACACCATATATTTT. The full variable domain, in which reference TRBV5-1 and TRBJ1-3 provide the parts outside the CDR3, is KAGVTQTPRYLIKTRGQQVTLSCSPISGHRSVSWYQQTPGQGLQFLFEYFSETQRNKGNFPGRFSGRQFSNSRSEMNVSTLELGDSALYLCASSLSASSGNTIYFGEGSWLTVV.

CDR3 DNA sequence: TGTGTCGCGAGGTCAGCCCGGGAGCTTGAGTGCGAGCAGTACTTC. This codes for CVARSARELECEQYF. This chain uses TRBV10-3 with TRBJ2-7; D is perhaps TRBD2 (6 bases). Germline assignment: CDR1 ENHRY and CDR2 SYGVKD. The CDR3 has 15 amino acids.

This clone was found many times. The genes are TRBV24-1 and TRBJ2-1; D remains unclear. Trimming cost V 5 bases and J 3 bases, with 10 bases left between them. The CDR3 is 14 residues long. CDR1 KGHDR and CDR2 SFDVKD come from the germline V gene. CDR3 amino acids: CATSVNSDYNEQFF. The CDR3 bases are TGTGCCACCAGTGTGAATTCAGACTACAATGAGCAGTTCTTC.

Notes on this clone: An end of the junction does not agree with germline; a read error may underlie this. The gene calls are TRBV10-2 and TRBJ2-3; no firm D call. Per germline, CDR1 WSHSY and CDR2 SAAADI. The CDR3 totals 14 residues. CDR3 nucleotide sequence: TGTGCCAGCAGTGAGACCCTATGTCGAGATACGCAGTATTTT. Protein sequence: CASSETLCRDTQYF.

This chain joins TRBV7-3 and TRBJ2-7; 8 positions match TRBD2. The germline V gene encodes CDR1 SGHTA and CDR2 FQGTGA. Losses at the gene ends were 3 bases for V and 3 bases for J; bases not matched to a gene: 7. The CDR3 sequence is 15 residues long. CDR3: CASSLGSGSVYEQYF. CDR3 nucleotide sequence: TGTGCCAGCAGCTTGGGGAGCGGGAGCGTCTACGAGCAGTACTTC.